This T cell receptor beta chain was documented in a study of blood T cell repertoires in COVID-19. Turning to the study itself: Whether acute or convalescent, the COVID-19 samples came from the United States, Italy and Spain. T cells, B-cell-depleted T cells, or PBMCs provided the cDNA or gDNA that served as material.

The protocol was immunoSEQ multiplex PCR, while the TCRdb copy is restricted to in-frame clones and leaves out a portion. The data show 110,000 or so clones, with approximately 85% seen just once and about 2.2% held by the top ten. J lost 8 bases, V lost 4 bases, and 16 bases had no gene match. This CDR3 is built from 17 residues. Germline loops: CDR1 SGHAT, CDR2 FQNNGV. This TCR derives from a human donor in a cohort sampled during active COVID-19. Sequenced sample: peripheral blood. The chain links TRBV11-2 to TRBJ1-2, with 10 bases identical to TRBD1. In nucleotides, the CDR3 is TGTGCCAGCAGCTCCAGCCGAGAGAGGGACAGGGGTAACGGCTACACCTTC. It translates to CASSSSRERDRGNGYTF.